The clone carrying this TCR beta chain was recorded a few times. Its antigen is still unknown. Relative to the germline gene, one junction end is altered; a read error may explain this. The data were taken from a study of identical twins. Study observations and caveats: Some out-of-frame alpha sequences were shared by twins, and these showed excess low generation probability.

TCRdb used MiXCR to reprocess the 5' RACE reads, holding one entry per CDR3 protein. This sample yields fewer than 450,000 distinct CDR3 sequences, of which about 9% are seen a single time; 8% to 9.5% belongs to the top ten. Every donor was a healthy Caucasian. The source of this sequence is a woman in her fifties or sixties in good health. Sample: naive T cells sorted from blood.

CDR3 amino acids: CASSLESLRVNLF. CDR3 nucleotide sequence: TGTGCCAGCAGTTTAGAATCCCTTCGGGTTAATCTGTTT. V gene TRBV28 combines with J gene TRBJ1-1; no firm D call. Germline CDR1 is MDHEN and CDR2 is SYDVKM. The CDR3 contains 13 residues.